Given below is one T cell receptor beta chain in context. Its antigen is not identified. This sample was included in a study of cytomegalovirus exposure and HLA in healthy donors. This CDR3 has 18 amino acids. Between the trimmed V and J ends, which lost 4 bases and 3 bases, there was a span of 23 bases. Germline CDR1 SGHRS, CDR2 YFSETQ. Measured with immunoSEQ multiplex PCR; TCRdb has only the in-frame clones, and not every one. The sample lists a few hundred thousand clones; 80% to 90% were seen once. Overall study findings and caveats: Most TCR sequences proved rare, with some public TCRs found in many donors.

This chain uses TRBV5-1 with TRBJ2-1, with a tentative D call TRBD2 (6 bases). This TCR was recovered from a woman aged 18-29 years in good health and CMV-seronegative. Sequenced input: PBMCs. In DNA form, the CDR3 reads TGCGCCAGCAGCGGGGAGGTTGTAGCCGCCCGTATCTACAATGAGCAGTTCTTC. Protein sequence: CASSGEVVAARIYNEQFF.